Below, 23 T cell receptor beta chains from the same sample are listed, as sequenced in a study of T cell repertoires in cytomegalovirus infection (dated by TCRdb to about 2019). These receptors' targets are unknown. The reads were generated on an Illumina HiSeq 1500. TCRdb applied fastp at Q25 and MiXCR to the public reads, then kept only in-frame beta chains. When rows share a CDR3 protein, they turn into one entry using the most common DNA and genes. The sample table lists under 500,000 distinct CDR3 sequences, roughly 42% of them with a count of one. The ten largest clonotypes hold 43% of the sample. This specimen's treatment or condition label, interpreted: in vitro stimulation with specific CMV peptide epitopes to enrich CMV-specific T cells. The specimen comprised cultured PBMCs, sampled from culture after CMV antigen stimulation. The receptors were sampled from a human donor in good health (CMV status not recorded). Some clones in this sample may be carry-over from other donors' samples.

Only one count was recorded for this clonotype. This chain links TRBV14 with TRBJ2-7; 7 bases are shared with TRBD2. This CDR3 has 16 amino acids. V lost 1 base, J lost 4 bases, and 10 bases stayed unmatched. In germline, CDR1 is SGHDN, CDR2 FVKESK. CDR3: CASSQGPGGSWYEQYF. The DNA for the CDR3 is TGTGCCAGCAGCCAAGGGCCGGGAGGTAGTTGGTACGAGCAGTACTTC.

The rearrangement uses TRBV19 and TRBJ2-1; D is possibly TRBD2 (5 bases). This CDR3 contains 14 residues. Germline V gene data show CDR1 as LNHDA and CDR2 as SQIVND (reference sequence). The V end lost 7 bases, the J end lost 4 bases, and 14 bases lay between the germline ends. In DNA form, the CDR3 reads TGTGCCAGTACCTCCGACGGGGTTTACAATGAGCAGTTCTTC. Translating gives CASTSDGVYNEQFF.

This clonotype showed up many times. The chain recombines TRBV7-2 with TRBJ2-3; 7 bases align to TRBD2. V trimming: 1 base; J trimming: 6 bases; junction bases outside the gene matches: 4. CDR1 and CDR2 (germline): SGHTA, FQGNSA. The length of the CDR3 is 14 residues. CDR3 nucleotide sequence: TGTGCCAGCAGCTTAGTGTTAGCGGGTGATACGCAGTATTTT. This sequence encodes CASSLVLAGDTQYF.

This clonotype occurred once. The genes are TRBV6-5 and TRBJ1-2; no reliable D call. Deletions cut 3 bases from V and 2 bases from J, with 7 bases between. Germline CDR1 and CDR2: MNHEY and SVGAGI. CDR3 length: 13 residues. The CDR3 spells CASSYQENYGYTF. CDR3 coding DNA: TGTGCCAGCAGTTATCAGGAGAACTATGGCTACACCTTC.

The genes are TRBV5-6 and TRBJ1-5, with D unclear. CDR3 length: 14 amino acids. Germline-derived CDR1 and CDR2 are SGHDT and YYEEEE. The V end lost 3 bases, the J end lost 3 bases, and 10 bases lay between the germline ends. DNA for the CDR3: TGTGCCAGCAGCTCCGGCCCCCACAATCAGCCCCAGCATTTT. It codes for CASSSGPHNQPQHF.

This clonotype was seen a single time. The chain links TRBV6-2 or TRBV6-3 to TRBJ2-5, with D uncertain. V lost 7 bases and J lost 5, with 17 bases in between. The CDR3 runs to 14 residues. Per germline, CDR1 MNHEY and CDR2 SVGEGT. CDR3 amino acids: CASNLRFRKETQYF. CDR3 in DNA: TGTGCCAGCAATCTAAGGTTCAGGAAGGAGACCCAGTACTTC.

This sequence joins TRBV4-3 and TRBJ2-1; D is tentatively TRBD1 or TRBD2 (5 bases each). Trimming pared 1 base from V and 8 bases from J, leaving 18 bases between. CDR3 length: 16 amino acids. The V gene's germline CDR1 is LGHNA and CDR2 YSLEER. CDR3 protein: CASSQGGWNTEDEQFF. CDR3 DNA: TGCGCCAGCAGCCAAGGGGGGTGGAATACTGAGGATGAGCAGTTCTTC.

A note on this clonotype: Likely a read error: the CDR3 ends without its conserved phenylalanine or tryptophan. The chain links TRBV12-3 or TRBV12-4 to TRBJ2-4; D is undetermined. The CDR3 covers 15 residues. Between the trimmed V and J ends, which lost 8 bases and 0 bases, there was a span of 14 bases. The CDR3: CASYCLHLAKNIQYV. The CDR3 nucleotides read TGTGCCAGCTATTGTCTCCATTTAGCCAAAAACATTCAGTACGTC.

This clonotype appeared a few times. The rearrangement uses TRBV7-2 and TRBJ2-5; D perhaps matches TRBD1 (6 bases). The CDR3 length is 14 residues. The germline gives CDR1 SGHTA, CDR2 FQGNSA. The V end was cut by 4 bases, the J end by 5 bases, with 14 bases between. The CDR3 coding sequence is TGTGCCAGCAGCTCACAGGGTACTTCTGAGACCCAGTACTTC. This codes for CASSSQGTSETQYF.

This clonotype was seen more than once but under ten times. The chain is built from TRBV11-2 and TRBJ2-2; 7 positions match TRBD1. The CDR3 covers 18 residues. In germline, CDR1 is SGHAT, CDR2 FQNNGV. With 4 bases clipped from V and 4 bases from J, the junction kept 15 bases outside the gene matches. CDR3 sequence (DNA): TGTGCCAGCAGCTATGGGAGAGTCGGCGACAGGGTCACCGGGGAGCTGTTTTTT. It yields the protein CASSYGRVGDRVTGELFF.

The chain uses TRBV7-8 and TRBJ2-7, with D maybe TRBD1 (7 bases). V was clipped by 1 base and J by 1 base, with 20 bases between them. Germline V lookup: CDR1 SGHVS, CDR2 FQNEAQ. This CDR3 comprises 18 residues. The chain's CDR3 is CASSLESGGRIVSYEQYF. For the CDR3, the DNA is TGTGCCAGCAGCTTAGAATCAGGGGGGCGAATAGTTTCCTACGAGCAGTACTTC.

This clonotype was found a few times. The chain carries TRBV6-2 or TRBV6-3 and TRBJ1-1; TRBD1 matches 7 bases. The V and J ends lost 7 bases and 0 bases, in that order; junction bases with no gene match: 8. Germline V gene sequence: CDR1 MNHEY, CDR2 SVGEGT. The CDR3 runs to 15 residues. The CDR3 reads CASTQGDRMNTEAFF. The DNA for the CDR3 is TGTGCCAGCACTCAGGGGGACAGAATGAACACTGAAGCTTTCTTT.

A note on this clonotype: A clone one base away is much larger, so this may be a read error. Given the absence of the conserved phenylalanine or tryptophan at the CDR3 end, a read error is likely. The chain carries TRBV7-2 and TRBJ2-3, with D perhaps TRBD2 (6 bases). The V and J ends lost 5 bases and 0 bases respectively, with 15 bases between them. Germline V CDR1 and CDR2: SGHTA, FQGNSA. CDR3 size: 16 residues. Written as DNA, the CDR3 is TGTGCCAGCAGCCCACCCGGACTACCGAGCACAGATACGCAGTATGTT. Translated: CASSPPGLPSTDTQYV.

This clonotype appeared many times. The rearrangement links TRBV7-2 to TRBJ1-5; no definite D call. CDR1 is SGHTA and CDR2 is FQGNSA in the germline V gene. The ends were cut back, 1 base at V and 5 bases at J, with 9 bases in the middle. This CDR3 region has 14 residues. Written as DNA, the CDR3 is TGTGCCAGCAGCTTAGTCCCAGACTATCAGCCCCAGCATTTT. It translates to CASSLVPDYQPQHF.

This clonotype was recorded a few times. The chain couples TRBV6-6 to TRBJ2-6; TRBD1 aligns across 8 bases. CDR1 is MNHNY, CDR2 SVGAGI, per germline (reference sequence). CDR3 length: 18 amino acids. J gave up 1 base and V 3 bases, and 8 bases lay outside the gene matches. CDR3 sequence (DNA): TGTGCCAGCAGTTATCGCCGGACAGGGTTATCTGGGGCCAACGTCCTGACTTTC. It codes for CASSYRRTGLSGANVLTF.

This clonotype was seen a few times. The V and J genes are TRBV6-2 or TRBV6-3 and TRBJ2-7, with 13 bases lining up with TRBD2. J was trimmed by 7 bases and V by 2 bases; bases with no gene match: 5. Germline CDR1 reads MNHEY; CDR2 reads SVGEGT. The CDR3 is made up of 15 amino acids. The CDR3: CASSYGLAGEYEQYF. CDR3 nucleotide sequence: TGTGCCAGCAGTTACGGACTAGCGGGAGAATATGAGCAGTACTTC.

This clonotype was seen more than once but under ten times. The chain recombines TRBV19 with TRBJ2-2; D may be TRBD1 (5 bases). The germline gives CDR1 LNHDA, CDR2 SQIVND (reference sequence). The CDR3 has 15 amino acids. The ends were cut back, 4 bases at V and 1 base at J, with 10 bases in the middle. The CDR3: CASSTLDRNTGELFF. DNA for the CDR3: TGTGCCAGTAGTACCTTAGACAGGAACACCGGGGAGCTGTTTTTT.

The chain couples TRBV7-2 to TRBJ2-2; the D gene is possibly TRBD1 (6 bases). CDR3 length: 16 amino acids. Per germline, CDR1 SGHTA and CDR2 FQGNSA. The V gene lost 5 bases and the J gene lost 2 bases, with 15 bases spanning the gap. The CDR3 bases are TGTGCCAGCAGCAGACGAGGGACACCTAACACCGGGGAGCTGTTTTTT. It translates to CASSRRGTPNTGELFF.

The chain links TRBV7-2 to TRBJ1-6; tentatively, D is TRBD1 (5 bases). This CDR3 is 14 amino acids long. Trimming shortened V by 2 bases and J by 7 bases, and 9 bases separated the two germline ends. Germline V gene sequence: CDR1 SGHTA, CDR2 FQGNSA. The chain's CDR3 is CASSLRRENSPLHF. The DNA of the CDR3 is TGTGCCAGCAGCTTACGCAGGGAGAATTCACCCCTCCACTTT.

V and J are TRBV6-6 and TRBJ1-1; D uncertain. Deletions cut 2 bases from V and 8 bases from J, with 15 bases between. The CDR3 runs to 14 residues. Germline V gene sequence: CDR1 MNHNY, CDR2 SVGAGI (reference sequence). The CDR3 here is CASSYRERNLEAFF. CDR3 DNA sequence: TGTGCCAGCAGTTACCGGGAGAGGAATTTAGAAGCTTTCTTT.

The rearrangement uses TRBV6-5 and TRBJ2-1; D perhaps matches TRBD2 (7 bases). Germline assignment: CDR1 MNHEY and CDR2 SVGAGI. The CDR3 is 15 amino acids. V lost 2 bases and J 7 bases, leaving 15 bases between the germline ends. CDR3 DNA sequence: TGTGCCAGCAGTTACGTCCCGGGGGGCTCAAATGAGCAGTTCTTC. It codes for CASSYVPGGSNEQFF.

This rearrangement joins TRBV7-6 to TRBJ2-7; D ambiguous. The ends were cut back, 0 bases at V and 1 base at J, with 10 bases in the middle. The CDR3 runs to 15 residues. Germline-derived CDR1 and CDR2 are SGHVS and FNYEAQ. This CDR3 is CASSLADLESYEQYF. As DNA, the CDR3 is TGTGCCAGCAGCTTAGCCGATCTCGAATCCTACGAGCAGTACTTC.

This clonotype was seen repeatedly, ten times or more. The V gene is TRBV7-2, the J gene TRBJ1-5; 9 nucleotides line up with TRBD1. Trimming at V came to 3 bases and at J to 5 bases, leaving 2 bases not matched to a gene. CDR1 is SGHTA, CDR2 FQGNSA, per germline. This CDR3 has 14 amino acids. In DNA form, the CDR3 reads TGTGCCAGCAGCTTTAGGGACAGGGATCAGCCCCAGCATTTT. Encoded protein: CASSFRDRDQPQHF.